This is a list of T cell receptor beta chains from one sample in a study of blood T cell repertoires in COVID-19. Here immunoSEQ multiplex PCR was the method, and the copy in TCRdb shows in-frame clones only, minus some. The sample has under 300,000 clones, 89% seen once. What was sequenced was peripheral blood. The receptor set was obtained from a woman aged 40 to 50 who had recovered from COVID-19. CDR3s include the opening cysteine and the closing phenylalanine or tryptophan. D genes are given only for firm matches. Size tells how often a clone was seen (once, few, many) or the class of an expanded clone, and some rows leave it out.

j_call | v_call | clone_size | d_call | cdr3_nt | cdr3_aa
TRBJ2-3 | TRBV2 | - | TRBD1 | TGTGCCAGCAGGGGGGACAGCCCTACAGATACGCAGTATTTT | CASRGDSPTDTQYF
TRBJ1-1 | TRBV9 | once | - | TGTGCCAGCAGCGTAGGGTGGGAGTTGAACACTGAAGCTTTCTTT | CASSVGWELNTEAFF
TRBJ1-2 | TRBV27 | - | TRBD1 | TGTGCCAGCAGCCCGACAGGGACTAACTATGGCTACACCTTC | CASSPTGTNYGYTF
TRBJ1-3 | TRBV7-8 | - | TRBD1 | TGTGCCAGCAGCTCGCTCGTGACAGGGGGCGCGGGTGGAAACACCATATATTTT | CASSSLVTGGAGGNTIYF
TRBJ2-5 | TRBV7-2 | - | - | TGTGCCAGCAGCTTTGGGCAGGGATTAGTAGGAAAGGGAGAGACCCAGTACTTC | CASSFGQGLVGKGETQYF
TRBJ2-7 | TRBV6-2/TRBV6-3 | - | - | TGTGCCAGCAGTCAAAACTACGAGCAGTACTTC | CASSQNYEQYF
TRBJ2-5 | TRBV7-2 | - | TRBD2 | TGTGCCAGCAGCCCGAATAGCGGGAGTGGTCAAGAGACCCAGTACTTC | CASSPNSGSGQETQYF
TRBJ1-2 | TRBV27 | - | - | TGTGCCAGCAGCCTCACTGCACAGGGAGTGGGCTATGGCTACACCTTC | CASSLTAQGVGYGYTF
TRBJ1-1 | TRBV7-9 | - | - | TGTGCCAGCAGCTTAGTCCTCCGGAACACTGAAGCTTTCTTT | CASSLVLRNTEAFF
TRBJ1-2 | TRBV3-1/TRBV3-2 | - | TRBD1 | TGTGCCAGCAGCCCAACGACAGGGTGGGCTGGCTACACCTTC | CASSPTTGWAGYTF
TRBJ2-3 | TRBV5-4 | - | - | TGTGCCAGCAGCTCATGGGCGGGAAGCTCAGATACGCAGTATTTT | CASSSWAGSSDTQYF
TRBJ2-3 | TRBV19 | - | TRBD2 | TGTGCCAGTAGTAAGACTAGCGGGGCCGGCACAGATACGCAGTATTTT | CASSKTSGAGTDTQYF
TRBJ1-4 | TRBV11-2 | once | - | TGTGCCAGCAGCGGAGGACAGAACGCTCGAAAACTGTTTTTT | CASSGGQNARKLFF
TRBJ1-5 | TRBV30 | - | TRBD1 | TGTGCCTGGGATACAGGGGTAGGGAATCAGCCCCAGCATTTT | CAWDTGVGNQPQHF
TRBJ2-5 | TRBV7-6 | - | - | TGTGCCAGTACGGGGGGCCAGACCCAGTACTTC | CASTGGQTQYF